The T cell receptor beta chain described here comes from a study of T-cell reconstitution after alpha-beta-depleted transplantation in children. Regarding the study as a whole: Fresh T-cell production supplied most of the T-cell counts and diversity seen one year after transplant. By about two months after transplant, alpha-beta T cells reportedly arose from several hundred graft clones that had expanded. The study traced high day-60 TCRbeta diversity in some patients to surviving recipient T cells and thymic progenitors.

As for this clonotype: Antigen specificity is unknown.

The TCRbeta library was prepared with unique molecular identifiers. TCRdb ran MiXCR on the PCR reads and lists one entry per CDR3 protein. The table has 350,000 to 500,000 distinct CDR3 sequences, over 40% seen once. The CDR3 has 15 amino acids. J lost 1 base, V lost 8 bases, and 5 bases had no gene match. Germline CDR1 MNHNS, CDR2 SASEGT. This rearrangement joins TRBV6-1 to TRBJ2-3; the match to TRBD1 covers 11 bases. The sequences come from PBMCs, collected before TCRalphabeta/CD19-depleted stem cell transplant. This sequence originates from a girl between 2 and 10 years old with aplastic anemia, due to receive a stem cell transplant. The CDR3 DNA follows: TGTGCCAGCGCGGTGGGACAGGGGGGCACAGATACGCAGTATTTT. Translated, it gives CASAVGQGGTDTQYF.